This paragraph covers one TCR beta chain sequence. What it recognizes is unknown. Germline values: CDR1 SGHTA, CDR2 FQGTGA. After removal of 6 bases from V and 2 bases from J, the junction contained 4 bases not matched to a gene. This CDR3 contains 14 residues. These data come from a study of T cell repertoires in cytomegalovirus infection. TCRdb itself ran the reads through MiXCR, one entry per CDR3 protein. The sample includes some 800,000 distinct CDR3 sequences, about 31% of them seen just once. The chain combines TRBV7-3 with TRBJ2-3; TRBD1 aligns across 8 bases. The source was cultured CD8+ T cells from PBMCs, collected from culture after CMV antigen stimulation. The TCR sequence derives from a human donor in good health (CMV status not recorded). Some clones in this sample may be carry-over from other donors' samples. The CDR3 nucleotides are TGTGCCAGCAGTTGGACAGGGCCCACAGATACGCAGTATTTT. It specifies CASSWTGPTDTQYF.